These 9 T cell receptor beta chains were all obtained from the same sample, sequenced in a study of T cells expressing NK-cell markers. TCRdb reworked the 5' RACE reads into one entry per CDR3 protein, no DNA. Its table records roughly 390,000 distinct CDR3 sequences. Sequencing input: blood T cells: a sorted CD56 or NKG2C T cell subset, CD4+ or CD8+ T cells, or bulk PBMC T cells (not recorded which). Receptors originate from a woman aged 50 to 60 in good health.

This rearrangement joins TRBV27 to TRBJ2-5; TCRdb lists TRBD2, though no DNA is available to test this call. Germline V gene sequence: CDR1 MNHEY, CDR2 SMNVEV (reference sequence). The CDR3 has 15 amino acids. The CDR3 is CASSLLSGSWETQYF.

The J gene is TRBJ1-3, the V gene TRBV4-2. The CDR3 extends over 15 amino acids. Germline V lookup: CDR1 LGHNA, CDR2 YNFKEQ. The CDR3: CASSQDPGSGNTIYF.

This chain connects TRBV5-1 to TRBJ2-1; absent DNA, TCRdb's TRBD1 call cannot be checked. CDR1 and CDR2 from the germline V gene are SGHRS and YFSETQ. CDR3 size: 16 residues. The CDR3 loop is CASSGQGTGVSNEQFF.

The rearrangement links TRBV29-1 to TRBJ2-7; absent DNA, TCRdb's TRBD1 call cannot be checked. CDR1 and CDR2 from the germline V gene are SQVTM and ANQGSEA. The length of the CDR3 is 12 residues. CDR3 loop: CSAGQGAFEQYF.

V gene TRBV7-2 combines with J gene TRBJ2-3; TCRdb designates TRBD1, a call that cannot be tested without DNA. The CDR3 sequence is 16 residues long. Germline V CDR1 and CDR2: SGHTA, FQGNSA. CDR3 residues: CASSLRRGVGTDTQYF.

J is TRBJ2-1 and V is TRBV6-4; TCRdb names TRBD1, which stays unverified in the absence of DNA. This CDR3 spans 14 amino acids. Per germline, CDR1 MRHNA and CDR2 SNTAGT. The CDR3 reads CASSDGGQYNEQFF.

This CDR3 is CASSRDRGEADTQYF. The rearrangement links TRBV25-1 to TRBJ2-3; checking the TCRdb D call of TRBD1 is not possible without DNA. This CDR3 region has 15 residues. Germline V lookup: CDR1 MGHDK, CDR2 SYGVNS.

The CDR3 sequence: CASSLFFLRTSGRFEQYF. V and J are TRBV12-3 or TRBV12-4 and TRBJ2-7; checking the TCRdb D call of TRBD2 is not possible without DNA. CDR3 length: 18 residues.

The chain carries TRBV7-9 and TRBJ2-5; the D gene TCRdb calls, TRBD1, cannot be checked with no DNA. The CDR3 runs to 14 residues. In germline, CDR1 is SEHNR, CDR2 FQNEAQ (reference sequence). This CDR3 is CASSLEHRQETQYF. The entire variable domain, with the rest obtained from reference TRBV7-9 and TRBJ2-5, is as follows: DTGVSQNPRHKITKRGQNVTFRCDPISEHNRLYWYRQTLGQGPEFLTYFQNEAQLEKSRLLSDRFSAERPKGSFSTLEIQRTEQGDSAMYLCASSLEHRQETQYFGPGTRLLVL.